The next 2 T cell receptor beta chains were all read from a single sample in a study of blood T cell dynamics during melanoma immunotherapy. Time point reported: week 3, after first cycle of checkpoint inhibitor. The method was immunoSEQ multiplex PCR; TCRdb's version includes in-frame clones alone and lacks a portion of them. The sample holds 5,000 to 7,500 clones, approximately 85% seen once. Sequencing used blood, obtained from a patient treated with checkpoint blockade. All receptors derive from a human donor with melanoma.

The chain recombines TRBV28 with TRBJ2-7; 11 nucleotides line up with TRBD1. This CDR3 is 15 amino acids long. The trim removed 7 bases at V and 6 bases at J, leaving 11 bases unmatched. Looked up from germline, CDR1 is MDHEN and CDR2 is SYDVKM. Written as DNA, the CDR3 is TGTGCCAGCAACCCCGCGGACAGGGGGCTAGGCGAGCAGTACTTC. Amino acid sequence: CASNPADRGLGEQYF.

The rearrangement uses TRBV27 and TRBJ2-7, with unresolved D. V lost 6 bases and J 0 bases, leaving 9 bases between the germline ends. The CDR3 consists of 13 residues. From germline, CDR1 is MNHEY and CDR2 SMNVEV (reference sequence). DNA of the CDR3: TGTGCCAGCAGCTATAAGAGCTCCTACGAGCAGTACTTC. Translation gives CASSYKSSYEQYF.